These T cell receptor beta chains were read from a single sample in a study of shared clonotypes between healthy human individuals. Sequencing used immunoSEQ multiplex PCR; TCRdb keeps in-frame clones, though not all of them. The sample contains some 1.5 million clones, approximately 98% of which appear only once. The sequenced material came from naive CD4+ T cells sorted from blood. The receptors here all came from a man under 40 in good health. Both conserved end residues are part of each CDR3. The D gene is left open where the match is weak. Size tells how often a clone was seen (once, few, many) or the class of an expanded clone, and some rows leave it out.

j_gene | abundance | v_gene | d_gene | CDR3aa | CDR3nt
TRBJ2-7 | . | TRBV21-1 | . | CASSKERSLRETPRSDF | TGTGCCAGCAGCAAAGAACGATCCCTCCGGGAGACCCCTCGTTCGGACTTC
TRBJ2-6 | . | TRBV5-1 | . | CASSLKGIIVSGANVLTF | TGCGCCAGCAGCTTGAAGGGAATTATTGTTTCTGGGGCCAACGTCCTGACTTTC
TRBJ2-7 | . | TRBV5-1 | TRBD2 | CASSPGGTSIPREQYF | TGCGCCAGCAGCCCGGGAGGGACTAGCATCCCACGCGAGCAGTACTTC
TRBJ2-7 | once | TRBV6-6 | TRBD2 | CASKREKNEQYF | TGTGCCAGCAAGCGGGAGAAAAACGAGCAGTACTTC
TRBJ1-4 | . | TRBV7-2 | . | CASGLTVREKLFF | TGTGCCTCCGGGTTGACAGTAAGGGAAAAACTGTTTTTT
TRBJ2-7 | . | TRBV5-1 | TRBD1 | CASSLETGQNYEQYF | TGCGCCAGCAGCTTGGAAACGGGACAGAACTACGAGCAGTACTTC
TRBJ2-7 | . | TRBV5-1 | TRBD2 | CASSSRGAPEASGRARYEQYF | TGCGCCAGCAGCTCCCGAGGGGCTCCGGAGGCGAGCGGGAGGGCCCGGTACGAGCAGTACTTC
TRBJ2-3 | . | TRBV6-5 | TRBD2 | CASSYQGLAGGTQYF | TGTGCCAGCAGTTACCAGGGACTAGCGGGAGGTACGCAGTATTTT
TRBJ2-7 | . | TRBV6-5 | . | CASSYSQVLSDEQYF | TGTGCCAGCAGTTACTCCCAGGTCCTTAGCGACGAGCAGTACTTC
TRBJ2-1 | . | TRBV19 | TRBD1 | CASRRGPGQGYNEQFF | TGTGCCAGTAGGCGGGGCCCGGGACAGGGGTACAATGAGCAGTTCTTC
TRBJ2-7 | . | TRBV4-3 | TRBD2 | CASSQAASGSHEQYF | TGCGCCAGCAGCCAAGCAGCTAGCGGGAGCCACGAGCAGTACTTC
TRBJ1-1 | . | TRBV28 | . | CASSFVRGRYGTEAFF | TGTGCCAGCAGTTTCGTGAGGGGAAGGTACGGCACTGAAGCTTTCTTT
TRBJ1-2 | . | TRBV5-5 | . | CASSLQQGGYGYTF | TGTGCCAGCAGCTTACAACAGGGAGGCTATGGCTACACCTTC
TRBJ2-7 | . | TRBV27 | . | CASSFEGHHSYEQYF | TGTGCCAGCAGTTTTGAGGGACACCACTCCTACGAGCAGTACTTC
TRBJ2-3 | . | TRBV6-1 | . | CASSEWGRDTQYF | TGTGCCAGCAGTGAATGGGGTAGGGATACGCAGTATTTT
TRBJ2-1 | . | TRBV5-1 | TRBD2 | CASSRTGTSGVMDEQFF | TGCGCCAGCAGCCGAACAGGGACTAGCGGGGTCATGGATGAGCAGTTCTTC
TRBJ1-4 | . | TRBV6-6 | . | CASSYGDTTNEKLFF | TGTGCCAGCAGTTACGGGGACACAACTAATGAAAAACTGTTTTTT